This entry concerns a single T cell receptor (beta chain). J was trimmed by 8 bases and V by 4 bases; bases with no gene match: 8. CDR1 and CDR2 (germline): MNHNS, SASEGT. There are 16 residues in the CDR3. The sample belongs to a study of blood T cell repertoires in COVID-19. The authors' processing: Cell counts per sample came from amplifying reference gene primers. Generated by immunoSEQ multiplex PCR, the TCRdb table keeps only in-frame clones and is missing some. V and J calls and clone size follow that table, whereas D and trimming were derived from the DNA. The sample has some 200,000 clones, roughly four fifths seen once.

The gene calls are TRBV6-1 and TRBJ2-1; 13 bases match TRBD2. The sequence was collected from a human donor with acute or convalescent COVID-19. The donor label of this sample is uncertain. Sequencing used peripheral blood. In DNA, the CDR3 is TGTGCCAGCAGTGCTTCCTTGACTAGCGGGGGGTATGAGCAGTTCTTC. Protein product: CASSASLTSGGYEQFF.